Sequencing of this T cell receptor beta chain was carried out in a study of spatial heterogeneity in lung cancer. Trimming shortened V by 3 bases and J by 0 bases, and 18 bases separated the two germline ends. The CDR3 consists of 18 residues. Documented time point: sample taken at primary tumor resection. Material for sequencing was whole RNA from tumor, nontumor lung or frozen PBMC, left unsorted. A single record per CDR3 protein comes from TCRdb applying MiXCR to the 5' RACE reads. The sample includes under 50,000 distinct CDR3 sequences, around 5.2% of them seen just once. This specimen consisted of PBMCs, obtained at surgery. The clonotype comes from a female donor with early-stage non-small cell lung cancer. The chain joins TRBV23-1 to TRBJ1-5; maybe TRBD1 (5 bases). TRBV23-1 is an open reading frame whose function is uncertain. CDR3 sequence (DNA): TGCGCCAGCAGTCACCCGAGACAGAGAAAGTTTAGCAATCAGCCCCAGCATTTT. Encoded protein: CASSHPRQRKFSNQPQHF.